A selection of T cell receptor beta chains follows, all from one sample in a study of blood T cell repertoires in COVID-19. This table comes from immunoSEQ multiplex PCR, and its TCRdb copy is limited to in-frame clones, with some not included. The sample includes more than 250,000 clones, around 85% of them seen just once. Sequencing input: peripheral blood. These receptors all come from a woman under 40 who had recovered from COVID-19. Both conserved end residues are part of each CDR3. D genes are given only for firm matches. A row's size may be missing; if present it is once, few, many or a size class.

len: 19
j_gene: TRBJ2-1
v_gene: TRBV27
d_gene: TRBD2
abundance: NA
CDR3nt: TGTGCCAGCAGTAGGGGACTAGCGGGAGATTTACTTCCACACAATGAGCAGTTCTTC
CDR3aa: CASSRGLAGDLLPHNEQFF

len: 15
j_gene: TRBJ2-4
v_gene: TRBV4-1
d_gene: NA
abundance: NA
CDR3nt: TGCGCCAGCAGCCAAGATGTACAGGCCAAAAACATTCAGTACTTC
CDR3aa: CASSQDVQAKNIQYF

len: 13
j_gene: TRBJ2-7
v_gene: TRBV28
d_gene: NA
abundance: few
CDR3nt: TGTGCCAGCAGTCAAACCAACAGGGTCGAGCAGTACTTC
CDR3aa: CASSQTNRVEQYF

len: 17
j_gene: TRBJ1-1
v_gene: TRBV7-2
d_gene: NA
abundance: once
CDR3nt: TGTGCCAGCAGCAATGGGGTCCTACCGGGACATCACACTGAAGCTTTCTTT
CDR3aa: CASSNGVLPGHHTEAFF

len: 17
j_gene: TRBJ2-2
v_gene: TRBV5-1
d_gene: TRBD1
abundance: NA
CDR3nt: TGCGCCAGCAGCTTGCGAGGACAGGGGTTGGTAACCGGGGAGCTGTTTTTT
CDR3aa: CASSLRGQGLVTGELFF

len: 16
j_gene: TRBJ2-3
v_gene: TRBV9
d_gene: NA
abundance: NA
CDR3nt: TGTGCCAGCAGCGTCGGTCCGGCGGCCAGAGCCGATACGCAGTATTTT
CDR3aa: CASSVGPAARADTQYF

len: 13
j_gene: TRBJ2-7
v_gene: TRBV19
d_gene: NA
abundance: NA
CDR3nt: TGTGCCAGTAGTATTAAACAGGGTGGCGAGCAGTACTTC
CDR3aa: CASSIKQGGEQYF

len: 16
j_gene: TRBJ2-6
v_gene: TRBV28
d_gene: NA
abundance: NA
CDR3nt: TGTGCCAGCAGTACTACAGGGATTGCTGGGGCCAACGTCCTGACTTTC
CDR3aa: CASSTTGIAGANVLTF

len: 13
j_gene: TRBJ1-2
v_gene: TRBV5-8
d_gene: NA
abundance: NA
CDR3nt: TGTGCCAGCAGCTTCGAGGGTTCCTATGGCTACACCTTC
CDR3aa: CASSFEGSYGYTF

len: 18
j_gene: TRBJ2-5
v_gene: TRBV4-1
d_gene: TRBD1
abundance: NA
CDR3nt: TGCGCCAGCAGCCAAGGCGTTAGAGCGACAGGGGCCCAAGAGACCCAGTACTTC
CDR3aa: CASSQGVRATGAQETQYF

len: 16
j_gene: TRBJ2-2
v_gene: TRBV7-8
d_gene: NA
abundance: NA
CDR3nt: TGTGCCAGCAGCCGTCCTACGACTAGGGGAACCGGGGAGCTGTTTTTT
CDR3aa: CASSRPTTRGTGELFF

len: 13
j_gene: TRBJ2-3
v_gene: TRBV7-2
d_gene: NA
abundance: few
CDR3nt: TGTGCCAGCGGCATAATTAGCACAGATACGCAGTATTTT
CDR3aa: CASGIISTDTQYF

len: 16
j_gene: TRBJ1-5
v_gene: TRBV19
d_gene: TRBD1
abundance: NA
CDR3nt: TGTGCCAGTAGTCTTCCCGGGACAGGAGGCAATCAGCCCCAGCATTTT
CDR3aa: CASSLPGTGGNQPQHF

len: 17
j_gene: TRBJ2-5
v_gene: TRBV5-1
d_gene: TRBD2
abundance: NA
CDR3nt: TGCGCCAGCAGCGACGGGACTAGCGGGAGGGCCTCTGGGACCCAGTACTTC
CDR3aa: CASSDGTSGRASGTQYF

len: 14
j_gene: TRBJ2-7
v_gene: TRBV10-2
d_gene: TRBD2
abundance: NA
CDR3nt: TGCGCCAGCAGTTTCACTAGCGGGGCCTACGAGCAGTACTTC
CDR3aa: CASSFTSGAYEQYF

len: 15
j_gene: TRBJ2-3
v_gene: TRBV27
d_gene: TRBD1
abundance: NA
CDR3nt: TGTGCCAGCAGCCGCAGAGGGGGCGGACCGGATACGCAGTATTTT
CDR3aa: CASSRRGGGPDTQYF

len: 15
j_gene: TRBJ2-1
v_gene: TRBV28
d_gene: NA
abundance: NA
CDR3nt: TGTGCCATTAATAAACCCGGGAGCTCCTACAATGAGCAGTTCTTC
CDR3aa: CAINKPGSSYNEQFF

len: 14
j_gene: TRBJ2-7
v_gene: TRBV6-1
d_gene: TRBD2
abundance: NA
CDR3nt: TGTGCCAGCAGTGACGGACTAGCGGGATACGAGCAGTACTTC
CDR3aa: CASSDGLAGYEQYF

len: 14
j_gene: TRBJ2-1
v_gene: TRBV5-1
d_gene: NA
abundance: NA
CDR3nt: TGCGCCAGCAGCTTGGCCACGCAGGAAAATGAGCAGTTCTTC
CDR3aa: CASSLATQENEQFF

len: 13
j_gene: TRBJ1-5
v_gene: TRBV29-1
d_gene: NA
abundance: NA
CDR3nt: TGCAGCGTTCGCGGGACGGTCAATCAGCCCCAGCATTTT
CDR3aa: CSVRGTVNQPQHF

len: 16
j_gene: TRBJ2-1
v_gene: TRBV4-1
d_gene: TRBD2
abundance: NA
CDR3nt: TGCGCCAGCAGCCTTAATAGCGGGAGTTCCTACAATGAGCAGTTCTTC
CDR3aa: CASSLNSGSSYNEQFF

len: 13
j_gene: TRBJ1-2
v_gene: TRBV2
d_gene: TRBD1
abundance: many
CDR3nt: TGTGCCAGCAAACAGGGGCAAACGAGTGGCTACACCTTC
CDR3aa: CASKQGQTSGYTF